What follows is one T cell receptor (beta chain) and its context. Its specificity is not known. Per the study methods: Pooled Tregs gave roughly 6x10^4 patient and approximately 9.2x10^4 donor TCRbeta sequences. Sequencing used immunoSEQ multiplex PCR; TCRdb keeps in-frame clones, though not all of them. That table is the source of V, J and clone size, and D and trimming were worked out from the DNA. The sample contains around 26,000 clones, 92% of which appear only once. The record originates from a study of B cell selection in AIRE deficiency. The study, taken as a whole, reports: Shared Treg sequences had shorter CDR3s, biased toward rearrangements with few non-templated insertions. TCRbeta-only data showed less than 45% of shared healthy Treg sequences in healthy Tconv.

Regulatory T cells were sorted as CD4+CD25hiCD127low/negative. Trimming left V 6 bases short and J 0 bases short, with 11 bases between. CDR3 length: 14 residues. Germline CDR1 reads MNHNY; CDR2 reads SVGAGI (reference sequence). Sequences were obtained from CD4+CD25+ Tregs sorted from PBMCs. The clonotype was recovered from a human donor in good health. J is TRBJ1-1 and V is TRBV6-6; D is unclear. CDR3 DNA sequence: TGTGCCAGCAGCCGAGGACTGCTGAACACTGAAGCTTTCTTT. Its protein product is CASSRGLLNTEAFF.